This T cell receptor beta chain was retrieved from a study of shared clonotypes between healthy human individuals. As for the study in general: In total, the donors were a couple of women and a few men aged 18 to 49. Findings of the study overall: Estimated clonotype richness was generally higher in naive than memory subsets.

There are 13 residues in the CDR3. V lost 5 bases to trimming and J lost 5 bases, with 12 bases between them. In germline, CDR1 is SGHTA, CDR2 FQGNSA. Original analysis: As immunoSEQ supplied junction-only sequences (without quality scores), filtering differed. Sequencing was performed with immunoSEQ multiplex PCR; in TCRdb, only in-frame clones are kept and a portion is missing. The V and J calls and clone size come from that table; D and trimming were worked out from the DNA. Here the sample spans 1.5 million to 1.9 million clones, 98% being singletons. As for this clone: What it recognizes is unknown.

Sequences were obtained from naive CD4+ T cells sorted from blood. Subset in this sample: CD45RA+ positively selected. This receptor was obtained from a man aged 25-45 years in good health. This chain joins TRBV7-2 and TRBJ2-5, with a tentative D call TRBD2 (5 bases). This chain's CDR3 is CASSAAREETQYF. CDR3 coding DNA: TGTGCCAGCAGCGCCGCGAGGGAGGAGACCCAGTACTTC.